This TCR beta chain was documented in a study of blood T cell repertoires in COVID-19 (dated by TCRdb to the early 2020s). Background on the whole study: Samples from collaborators originated in the United States, Italy and Spain and spanned both the acute and convalescent phases of COVID-19. The prospective study material was composed of cDNA or gDNA derived from T cells, B-cell-depleted T cells, or PBMCs. Deeply sampled blood TCRbeta repertoires from subjects exposed to, actively infected with, or recovered from COVID-19 were included in the dataset. The repertoires were released in a freely available public database meant as a resource for research on the immune response to SARS-CoV-2. Samples came from the ongoing ImmuneRACE study (first 160 participants) plus 1,254 subjects from 6 global collaborators. Sample metadata almost always included a de-identified subject ID, COVID-19 status, age in years and sex. Where HLA class I and class II types were available, the types were taken from metadata supplied by the sample provider, not from assay-based typing. What the authors observed across the whole study: The quantity of clinical and demographic metadata differed by source and by participant and was supplied without curation.

There are 15 amino acids in the CDR3, from cysteine to phenylalanine inclusive. The CDR3 DNA has 45 bases and is translated from base 1. CDR1 and CDR2 were assigned from the germline V gene as SGDLS and YYNGEE. For this chain, trimming is 3 bases at the V end and 2 bases at the J end, and the number of junction bases without a gene match is 4. In the case of this clone: The antigen it binds to is not known. It has no much larger one-base neighbor in the sample; base qualities were not kept.

TCRbeta CDR3 regions were amplified from genomic DNA using the immunoSEQ Assay, a bias-controlled multiplex PCR. The study's own analysis went as follows. The number of nucleated cells in each sample was estimated from the amplification of reference gene primers within the assay. Sequence reads were collapsed and filtered to measure the absolute abundance of every unique TCRbeta CDR3 rearrangement. For each sample, productive Simpson clonality was calculated as the square root of Simpson's diversity index across productive rearrangements. TCRdb took over this immuneACCESS table, retaining in-frame rearrangements with V and J assigned. Such tables are incomplete; in checked studies, under half of the missing clones stem from an unresolved V gene, and the remainder is unexplained. The V and J calls and clone size come from that table; D and trimming were worked out from the DNA. The sample contains about 130,000 clones, approximately 82% of them found a single time. Of the sample, over 9.5% falls within the top ten clones.

A second Seattle source provided samples from volunteer blood donors who had recovered from COVID-19. The collaborating institutions used their own protocols to collect whole blood in K2EDTA tubes. For TCRbeta analysis, collaborators shipped samples in one of three forms: frozen whole blood, isolated PBMCs, or DNA extracted from either of those sample types. Sequenced sample: peripheral blood. The V and J segments used are TRBV9 and TRBJ2-3; the central 9 bases match TRBD2. The source of this sequence is a man in his sixties who had recovered from COVID-19. The base sequence is TGTGCCAGCAGCGAAAGCGGGAGGAACACAGATACGCAGTATTTT. Protein translation: CASSESGRNTDTQYF.